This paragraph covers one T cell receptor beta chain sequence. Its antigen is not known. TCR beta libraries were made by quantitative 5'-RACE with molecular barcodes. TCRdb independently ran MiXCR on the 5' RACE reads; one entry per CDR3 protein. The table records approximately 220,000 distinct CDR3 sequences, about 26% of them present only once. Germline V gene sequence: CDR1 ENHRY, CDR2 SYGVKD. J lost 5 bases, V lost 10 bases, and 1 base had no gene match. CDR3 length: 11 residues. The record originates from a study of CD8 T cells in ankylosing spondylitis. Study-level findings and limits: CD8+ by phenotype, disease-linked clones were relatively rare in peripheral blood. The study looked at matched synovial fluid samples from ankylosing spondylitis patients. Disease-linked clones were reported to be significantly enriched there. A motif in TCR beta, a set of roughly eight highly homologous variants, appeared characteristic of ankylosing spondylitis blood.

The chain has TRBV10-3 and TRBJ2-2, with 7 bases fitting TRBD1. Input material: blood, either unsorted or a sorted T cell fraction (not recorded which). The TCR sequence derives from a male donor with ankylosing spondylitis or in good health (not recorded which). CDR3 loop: CATQGTGELFF. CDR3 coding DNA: TGTGCCACACAGGGGACCGGGGAGCTGTTTTTT.